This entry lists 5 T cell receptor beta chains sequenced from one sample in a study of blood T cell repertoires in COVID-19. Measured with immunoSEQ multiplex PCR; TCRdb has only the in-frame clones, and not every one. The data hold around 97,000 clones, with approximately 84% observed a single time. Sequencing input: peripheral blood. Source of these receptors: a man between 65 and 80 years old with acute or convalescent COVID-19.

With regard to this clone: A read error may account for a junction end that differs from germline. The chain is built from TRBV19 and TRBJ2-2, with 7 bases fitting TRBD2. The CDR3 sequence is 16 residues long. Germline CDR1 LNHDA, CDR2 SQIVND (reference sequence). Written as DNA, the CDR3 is TGTGCTAGTATTCCGCGGGAGAAACAGAACACCGGGGAGCTGTTTTTT. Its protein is CASIPREKQNTGELFF.

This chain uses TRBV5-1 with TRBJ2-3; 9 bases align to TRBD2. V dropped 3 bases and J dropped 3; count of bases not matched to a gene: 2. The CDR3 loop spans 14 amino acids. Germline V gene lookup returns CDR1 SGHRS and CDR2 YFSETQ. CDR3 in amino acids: CASSWAGGTDTQYF. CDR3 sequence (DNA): TGCGCCAGCAGCTGGGCGGGAGGGACAGATACGCAGTATTTT.

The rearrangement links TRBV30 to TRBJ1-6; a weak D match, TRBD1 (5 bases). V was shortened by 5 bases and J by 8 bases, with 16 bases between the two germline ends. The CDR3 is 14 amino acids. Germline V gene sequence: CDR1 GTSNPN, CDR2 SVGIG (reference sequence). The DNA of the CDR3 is TGTGCCTGGCGTCCGCGGCAGGGTTATTCACCCCTCCACTTT. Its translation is CAWRPRQGYSPLHF.

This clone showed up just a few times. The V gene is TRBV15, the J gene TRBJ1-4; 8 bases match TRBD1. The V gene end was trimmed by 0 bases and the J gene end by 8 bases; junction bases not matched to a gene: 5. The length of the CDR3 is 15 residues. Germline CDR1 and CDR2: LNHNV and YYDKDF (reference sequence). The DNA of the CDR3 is TGTGCCACCAGCAGAGAACAGGGGGGAGGAGAAAAACTGTTTTTT. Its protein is CATSREQGGGEKLFF.

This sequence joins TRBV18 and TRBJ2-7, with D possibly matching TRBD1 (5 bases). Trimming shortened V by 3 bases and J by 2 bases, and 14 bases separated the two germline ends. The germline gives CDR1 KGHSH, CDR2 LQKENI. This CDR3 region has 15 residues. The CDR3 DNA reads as TGTGCCAGCTCACCTTTGTCTTCAGGGACCTACGAGCAGTACTTC. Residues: CASSPLSSGTYEQYF.